This TCR beta chain was found in a study of cytomegalovirus exposure and HLA in healthy donors. Overall study findings and caveats: TCR sequences were mostly rare, though some public TCRs occurred in many donors.

Germline CDR1 KGHSH, CDR2 LQKENI. CDR3 length: 16 amino acids. J gave up 5 bases and V 2 bases, and 4 bases lay outside the gene matches. Primers for the PCR totalled 60 Vbeta and 13 Jbeta. Sequencing was performed with immunoSEQ multiplex PCR; in TCRdb, only in-frame clones are kept and a portion is missing. The table has 50,000 to 70,000 clones, approximately 83% seen once. A remark on this clone: What it binds is unknown.

The chain has TRBV18 and TRBJ2-1, with 12 nucleotides matching TRBD2. The sequence was collected from a human donor in good health. The sample was PBMCs. The chain's CDR3 is CASSPVTSGGHNEQFF. The CDR3 DNA reads TGTGCCAGCTCACCAGTGACTAGCGGGGGACACAATGAGCAGTTCTTC.